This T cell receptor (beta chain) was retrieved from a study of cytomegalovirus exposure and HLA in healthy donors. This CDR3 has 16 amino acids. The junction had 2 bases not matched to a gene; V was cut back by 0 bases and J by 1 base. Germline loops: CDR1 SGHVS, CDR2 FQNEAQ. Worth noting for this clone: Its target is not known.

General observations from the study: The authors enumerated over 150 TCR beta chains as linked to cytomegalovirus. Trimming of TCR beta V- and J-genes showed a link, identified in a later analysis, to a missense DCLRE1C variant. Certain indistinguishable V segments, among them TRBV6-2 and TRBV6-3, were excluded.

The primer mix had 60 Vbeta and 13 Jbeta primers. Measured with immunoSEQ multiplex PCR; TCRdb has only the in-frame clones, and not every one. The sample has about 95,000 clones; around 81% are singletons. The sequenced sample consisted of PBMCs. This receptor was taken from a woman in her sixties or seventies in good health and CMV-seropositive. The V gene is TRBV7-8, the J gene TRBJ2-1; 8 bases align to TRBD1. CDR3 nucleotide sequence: TGTGCCAGCAGCTTAGCGGACAGGGCTTCCTACAATGAGCAGTTCTTC. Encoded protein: CASSLADRASYNEQFF.